These 2 T cell receptor beta chains were sequenced from one sample in a study of cytomegalovirus exposure and HLA in healthy donors. The PCR was carried out with 60 Vbeta primers and 13 Jbeta primers. TCRdb's copy holds only in-frame clones and misses some; the assay was immunoSEQ multiplex PCR. The sample has some 140,000 clones, roughly 77% seen once. Material: PBMCs. The receptor set was obtained from a man in his thirties or forties in good health and CMV-seropositive.

The V call is TRBV11-2, the J call TRBJ2-1; a possible D gene is TRBD1 (5 bases). Per the germline V gene, CDR1 is SGHAT and CDR2 is FQNNGV. V was shortened by 5 bases and J by 0 bases, with 14 bases between the two germline ends. There are 16 residues in the CDR3. DNA for the CDR3: TGTGCCAGCAGCATAAGGGGCCCCTACTCCTACAATGAGCAGTTCTTC. Translated, it gives CASSIRGPYSYNEQFF.

This clone appeared a few times. The V call is TRBV4-1, the J call TRBJ2-5; no firm D call. Trimming pared 1 base from V and 1 base from J, leaving 7 bases between. CDR1 is MGHRA and CDR2 is YSYEKL in the germline V gene. This CDR3 spans 14 amino acids. Here the CDR3 reads CASSQVPTQETQYF. CDR3 nucleotides: TGCGCCAGCAGCCAAGTTCCTACCCAAGAGACCCAGTACTTC.